The entry below describes one T cell receptor (beta chain). The sample holds other DNA sequences that translate to the same CDR3. The data are from a study of metastatic and nonmetastatic thyroid tumors. CDR1 is SGHRS and CDR2 is YFSETQ in the germline V gene. The V segment lost 2 bases and the J segment 7 bases; nucleotides outside the gene matches: 4. The CDR3 extends over 14 amino acids. TCRdb re-clonotyped the PCR reads via MiXCR. Here the sample spans some 55,000 clones, 25% to 35% being singletons. Before thyroid surgery, none of the patients had received any treatment. The sample comprised blood. The receptor comes from a female donor with papillary thyroid cancer or a benign thyroid nodule (not recorded which). Some clones in this sample may be carry-over from other donors' samples. The chain is built from TRBV5-1 and TRBJ2-7; the match to TRBD2 covers 12 bases. The CDR3 sequence: CASSFGLAGREQYF. DNA for the CDR3: TGCGCCAGCAGCTTCGGACTAGCGGGACGGGAGCAGTACTTC.